The TCR beta chain under discussion was sequenced for a study of memory CD4+ T cells and cytomegalovirus serostatus. The V and J ends lost 3 bases and 2 bases respectively, with 0 bases between them. The length of the CDR3 is 11 residues. The germline V gene encodes CDR1 SEHNR and CDR2 FQNEAQ (reference sequence). The sort gate was single viable CD3+CD4+CD8-CD45RO+ cells for memory CD4+ T cells. Sequenced by immunoSEQ multiplex PCR; TCRdb stores in-frame clones only, minus some. The table has roughly 53,000 clones, around 78% seen once. The sequenced sample was memory CD4+ T cells from blood. This sequence joins TRBV7-9 and TRBJ2-3; D not resolved. The clonotype comes from an adult in good health and CMV-seronegative. The CDR3 here is CASSFTDTQYF. CDR3 sequence (DNA): TGTGCCAGCAGCTTCACAGATACGCAGTATTTT.